Each of the 13 T cell receptor beta chains below was sequenced from the same sample in a study of control samples from healthy donors and cancer patients. Assay used: immunoSEQ multiplex PCR; TCRdb lists only in-frame clones, some missing. The data show 99,000 or so clones, with approximately 82% seen just once and 2% to 2.5% held by the top ten. The sample taken for sequencing was blood. The receptors were gathered from a man in his 60s in good health.

The V call is TRBV10-1, the J call TRBJ2-3; D is ambiguous. The germline CDR1 and CDR2 sequences are WNHNN and SYGVQD (reference sequence). The V end lost 4 bases, the J end lost 2 bases, and 19 bases lay between the germline ends. There are 17 residues in the CDR3. The CDR3 protein is CASSGPPYSLDTDTQYF. CDR3 coding DNA: TGCGCCAGCAGTGGGCCCCCCTATTCTCTTGACACAGATACGCAGTATTTT.

This clone was seen a handful of times. This chain joins TRBV11-1 and TRBJ1-1; perhaps TRBD1 as D (6 bases). The CDR3 runs 15 residues. Deletions cut 1 base from V and 3 bases from J, with 12 bases between. CDR1 is SGHAT and CDR2 is FQDESV in the germline V gene (reference sequence). For the CDR3, the DNA is TGTGCCAGCAGCTTAGAACTGGGGGCGGACACTGAAGCTTTCTTT. Translating gives CASSLELGADTEAFF. Variable domain in full (rest from reference TRBV11-1 and TRBJ1-1): EAEVAQSPRYKITEKSQAVAFWCDPISGHATLYWYRQILGQGPELLVQFQDESVVDDSQLPKDRFSAERLKGVDSTLKIQPAELGDSAMYLCASSLELGADTEAFFGQGTRLTVV.

The chain employs TRBV7-8 and TRBJ2-2; D ambiguous. The CDR3 contains 16 residues. Deletions cut 5 bases from V and 1 base from J, with 14 bases between. The germline CDR1 and CDR2 sequences are SGHVS and FQNEAQ. The CDR3 sequence is CASSPIAIGNTGELFF. CDR3 coding DNA: TGTGCCAGCAGCCCAATAGCTATAGGGAACACCGGGGAGCTGTTTTTT.

The CDR3 bases are TGTGCCAGCGGGGGGACACTCTACGAGCAGTACTTC. Residues: CASGGTLYEQYF. The V and J genes are TRBV6-5 and TRBJ2-7; D tentatively reads TRBD1 or TRBD2 (6 bases each). Trimming removed 8 bases at V and 3 bases at J, with 11 bases between. CDR1 and CDR2 (germline): MNHEY, SVGAGI. The CDR3 extends over 12 amino acids.

Only a few counts were recorded for this clone. CDR3 nucleotide sequence: TGTGCCAGCAGCTACCACGGAGATCAGCCCCAGCATTTT. This encodes CASSYHGDQPQHF. The chain combines TRBV5-5 with TRBJ1-5; no reliable D call. Germline values: CDR1 SGHKS, CDR2 YYEKEE (reference sequence). With 3 bases removed from V and 5 bases from J, the gap between germline ends came to 9 bases. The CDR3 runs to 13 residues.

This clone was picked up a small number of times. The J gene is TRBJ1-4, the V gene TRBV11-2; 7 bases map to TRBD1. The CDR3 loop spans 15 amino acids. The V segment lost 3 bases and the J segment 3 bases; nucleotides outside the gene matches: 4. The germline CDR1 and CDR2 sequences are SGHAT and FQNNGV. DNA of the CDR3: TGTGCCAGCAGCTTGTCCGGGACAGCTAATGAAAAACTGTTTTTT. Its translation: CASSLSGTANEKLFF.

This chain uses TRBV6-5 with TRBJ1-5; D is possibly TRBD1 (6 bases). The germline CDR1 and CDR2 sequences are MNHEY and SVGAGI. This CDR3 comprises 14 residues. V was trimmed by 6 bases and J by 2 bases, leaving 11 bases between them. CDR3 protein: CASSPGVGNQPQHF. The DNA of the CDR3 is TGTGCCAGCAGCCCAGGGGTGGGCAATCAGCCCCAGCATTTT.

The chain carries TRBV5-4 and TRBJ2-3, with 8 bases that match TRBD2. Germline assignment: CDR1 SGHNT and CDR2 YYREEE (reference sequence). The CDR3 loop spans 15 amino acids. Unmatched junction bases numbered 10, after V lost 4 bases and J lost 6 bases. CDR3 amino acids: CASSRRAGVDDTQYF. The CDR3 nucleotides are TGTGCCAGCAGCCGACGAGCGGGAGTGGACGATACGCAGTATTTT.

CDR3 sequence: CASSKPGQSYEQYF. The DNA for the CDR3 is TGTGCCAGCAGTAAACCGGGACAGAGTTACGAGCAGTACTTC. The rearrangement links TRBV28 to TRBJ2-7, with 7 bases identical to TRBD1. Trimming at V came to 5 bases and at J to 4 bases, leaving 8 bases not matched to a gene. The germline gives CDR1 MDHEN, CDR2 SYDVKM. This CDR3 region has 14 residues.

The rearrangement joins TRBV18 to TRBJ2-7; perhaps D is TRBD1 or TRBD2 (5 bases each). The V gene lost 4 bases and the J gene lost 6 bases, with 16 bases spanning the gap. In germline, CDR1 is KGHSH, CDR2 LQKENI. The length of the CDR3 is 14 residues. This CDR3 reads CASSRRRDALEQYF. As DNA, the CDR3 is TGTGCCAGCTCACGACGCCGGGACGCTCTCGAGCAGTACTTC.

The chain combines TRBV2 with TRBJ2-3; a possible D gene is TRBD2 (5 bases). The CDR3 spans 14 residues. V lost 3 bases and J lost 2, with 9 bases in between. Germline assignment: CDR1 SNHLY and CDR2 FYNNEI. CDR3 sequence (DNA): TGTGCCAGCAGTGACGGGGTGAACACAGATACGCAGTATTTT. Translating it yields CASSDGVNTDTQYF. Together with reference TRBV2 and TRBJ2-3, the CDR3 gives the full variable domain: EPEVTQTPSHQVTQMGQEVILRCVPISNHLYFYWYRQILGQKVEFLVSFYNNEISEKSEIFDDQFSVERPDGSNFTLKIRSTKLEDSAMYFCASSDGVNTDTQYFGPGTRLTVL.

This chain joins TRBV9 and TRBJ2-6; a weak D match, TRBD2 (5 bases). Per the germline V gene, CDR1 is SGDLS and CDR2 is YYNGEE. V lost 3 bases and J lost 2, with 18 bases in between. There are 18 residues in the CDR3. Written as DNA, the CDR3 is TGTGCCAGCAGCGGTACCGGGATAATGTTAACTGGGGCCAACGTCCTGACTTTC. This encodes CASSGTGIMLTGANVLTF.

The chain couples TRBV18 to TRBJ1-2, with TRBD1 as a possible D gene (5 bases). In germline, CDR1 is KGHSH, CDR2 LQKENI. V lost 2 bases to trimming and J lost 2 bases, with 12 bases between them. The CDR3 totals 15 residues. The DNA of the CDR3 is TGTGCCAGCTCACCAACCGGGGACGGAAACTATGGCTACACCTTC. Its protein is CASSPTGDGNYGYTF. The variable domain in full, with the rest retrieved from reference TRBV18 and TRBJ1-2, is NAGVMQNPRHLVRRRGQEARLRCSPMKGHSHVYWYRQLPEEGLKFMVYLQKENIIDESGMPKERFSAEFPKEGPSILRIQQVVRGDSAAYFCASSPTGDGNYGYTFGSGTRLTVV.